A single sample gave rise to the 8 T cell receptor beta chains below, sequenced in a study of CD8+ T cells in alopecia areata. Investigators isolated RNA and reverse transcribed it into cDNA to act as the sequencing template. Profiled with immunoSEQ multiplex PCR; TCRdb holds only in-frame clones, not every one. Found here are 100,000 to 150,000 clones, around 50% of them singletons; the top ten hold 10% to 13%. Specimen: NKG2D-low CD8+ T cells sorted from blood. The receptors come from a human donor with alopecia areata.

V is TRBV11-2 and J is TRBJ2-7, with D uncertain. The V end lost 1 base, the J end lost 5 bases, and 3 bases lay between the germline ends. The CDR3 runs to 11 residues. CDR1 SGHAT and CDR2 FQNNGV come from the germline V gene. CDR3 protein: CASSLGNEQYF. The CDR3 DNA reads as TGTGCCAGCAGCTTAGGTAACGAGCAGTACTTC.

The V and J genes are TRBV28 and TRBJ2-5, with TRBD2 matching over 11 bases. The CDR3 totals 14 residues. Germline-derived CDR1 and CDR2 are MDHEN and SYDVKM. V lost 5 bases and J lost 4; bases outside the gene matches: 3. In DNA, the CDR3 is TGTGCCAGCAGTGGGACTAGCGGAGGAGAGACCCAGTACTTC. Translation: CASSGTSGGETQYF.

Of note for this clone: Other DNA sequences within the sample encode an identical CDR3. This rearrangement joins TRBV27 to TRBJ1-2; tentative D call: TRBD1 (5 bases). Trimming took off 2 bases at V and 6 bases at J, with 10 bases between the two ends. Germline-derived CDR1 and CDR2 are MNHEY and SMNVEV (reference sequence). There are 13 residues in the CDR3. The CDR3 region has the DNA TGTGCCAGCAGTTTAGGGCAGGGCAATGGCTACACCTTC. Translation gives CASSLGQGNGYTF.

In its sample, this clone was seen a few times. This sample includes further DNA sequences coding for the same CDR3. The genes are TRBV29-1 and TRBJ2-7; tentatively, D is TRBD1 or TRBD2 (5 bases each). Germline values: CDR1 SQVTM, CDR2 ANQGSEA. The CDR3 loop spans 13 amino acids. V was clipped by 4 bases and J by 0 bases, with 10 bases between them. In DNA form, the CDR3 reads TGCAGCGTTGTTTGGGGGAGCTCCTACGAGCAGTACTTC. It yields the protein CSVVWGSSYEQYF.

This chain joins TRBV29-1 and TRBJ2-7; 7 nucleotides align to TRBD2. With 7 bases clipped from V and 4 bases from J, the junction kept 4 bases outside the gene matches. Germline V CDR1 and CDR2: SQVTM, ANQGSEA. The CDR3 loop spans 11 amino acids. CDR3 in DNA: TGCAGCGCAGCGGGGAGTTACGAGCAGTACTTC. Protein: CSAAGSYEQYF.

The chain combines TRBV27 with TRBJ2-5; the D gene is possibly TRBD1 (6 bases). Per germline, CDR1 MNHEY and CDR2 SMNVEV (reference sequence). V was trimmed by 5 bases and J by 2 bases, leaving 12 bases between them. This CDR3 is 14 amino acids long. The CDR3 is CASSPGQLQETQYF. In nucleotides, the CDR3 is TGTGCCAGCAGTCCCGGACAGCTGCAAGAGACCCAGTACTTC.

This clone was recorded a few times. The identical CDR3 is also encoded by other nucleotide sequences in the sample. The V gene is TRBV29-1, the J gene TRBJ2-5, with D possibly being TRBD1 (5 bases). Germline values: CDR1 SQVTM, CDR2 ANQGSEA. There are 12 residues in the CDR3. V was cut by 3 bases and J by 5 bases, with 10 bases left in between. The CDR3 is CSVEGLRETQYF. For the CDR3, the DNA is TGCAGCGTTGAGGGGCTAAGGGAGACCCAGTACTTC.

This clone occurred a few times. The gene calls are TRBV29-1 and TRBJ1-2, with TRBD1 identical over 7 bases. The length of the CDR3 is 13 residues. CDR1 SQVTM and CDR2 ANQGSEA come from the germline V gene. Germline trimming cut 2 bases from V and 7 bases from J; bases unmatched to any gene: 7. CDR3 region: CSVESRQGVGYTF. The DNA of the CDR3 is TGCAGCGTTGAAAGTCGCCAGGGGGTTGGCTACACCTTC.